The 22 T cell receptor beta chains in this list originate from one sample, sequenced in a study of identical twins. TCRdb reprocessed the 5' RACE reads with MiXCR, giving one entry per CDR3 protein. The repertoire consists of hundreds of thousands of distinct CDR3 sequences, with 9% to 15% occurring once and the leading ten covering around 6.9%. These same records also appear under a second study, on yellow fever vaccine responses in identical twins.

Input material: CD8+ T cells sorted from blood. Receptors originate from a woman aged 18-29 years in good health.

The chain combines TRBV29-1 with TRBJ2-1; 8 nucleotides align to TRBD2. Germline trimming cut 4 bases from V and 4 bases from J; bases unmatched to any gene: 15. The CDR3 runs 17 residues. CDR1 is SQVTM, CDR2 ANQGSEA, per germline. The CDR3 nucleotides are TGCAGCGTTGGCGGGTTAGGGTCTAGCGGGCCGTACAATGAGCAGTTCTTC. As protein: CSVGGLGSSGPYNEQFF.

V is TRBV7-9 and J is TRBJ2-5; 11 nucleotides align to TRBD1. Germline trimming cut 7 bases from V and 1 base from J; bases unmatched to any gene: 5. Germline lookup yields CDR1 SEHNR and CDR2 FQNEAQ (reference sequence). The CDR3 totals 15 residues. Written as DNA, the CDR3 is TGTGCCAGCAACTCCGGGACAGGGGGCCAAGAGACCCAGTACTTC. Translation: CASNSGTGGQETQYF.

This clonotype came up a few times. This chain joins TRBV5-5 and TRBJ2-1; 8 bases line up with TRBD1. V was clipped by 5 bases and J by 6 bases; unmatched bases: 7. The CDR3 is 14 amino acids. Looked up from germline, CDR1 is SGHKS and CDR2 is YYEKEE (reference sequence). CDR3 in DNA: TGTGCCAGCAGATATAGCAGGGGGCGCAATGAGCAGTTCTTC. Translation: CASRYSRGRNEQFF. Supplemented by reference TRBV5-5 and TRBJ2-1, the full variable domain reads DAGVTQSPTHLIKTRGQQVTLRCSPISGHKSVSWYQQVLGQGPQFIFQYYEKEERGRGNFPDRFSARQFPNYSSELNVNALLLGDSALYLCASRYSRGRNEQFFGPGTRLTVL.

The sample holds many counts of this clonotype. This chain joins TRBV20-1 and TRBJ2-5; 9 nucleotides match TRBD2. With 2 bases clipped from V and 0 bases from J, the junction kept 4 bases outside the gene matches. The CDR3 has 15 residues. Germline V gene data show CDR1 as DFQATT and CDR2 as SNEGSKA (reference sequence). This CDR3 reads CSARYSGRYQETQYF. CDR3 nucleotides: TGCAGTGCTAGATATAGCGGGAGATACCAAGAGACCCAGTACTTC.

This clonotype was seen a few times. The chain has TRBV7-3 and TRBJ2-1; 16 nucleotides align to TRBD2. There are 19 residues in the CDR3. With 1 base clipped from V and 4 bases from J, the junction kept 7 bases outside the gene matches. Germline lookup yields CDR1 SGHTA and CDR2 FQGTGA. The CDR3 bases are TGTGCCAGCAGCTTAAAGGGACTAGCGGGAGGGCCGATTTACAATGAGCAGTTCTTC. This gives the protein CASSLKGLAGGPIYNEQFF.

This chain links TRBV5-1 with TRBJ2-2; possibly TRBD2 for D (6 bases). This CDR3 region has 16 residues. With 0 bases removed from V and 3 bases from J, the gap between germline ends came to 12 bases. Germline CDR1 is SGHRS and CDR2 is YFSETQ. The CDR3 is CASSLVWGVDTGELFF. CDR3 DNA sequence: TGCGCCAGCAGCTTGGTATGGGGGGTCGACACCGGGGAGCTGTTTTTT.

The chain joins TRBV5-1 to TRBJ2-2; unclear D gene. CDR1 and CDR2 (germline): SGHRS, YFSETQ. Trimming stripped 4 bases from V and 5 bases from J, with 18 bases between. The CDR3 extends over 16 amino acids. The CDR3 loop reads CASSPNRFPLTGELFF. The CDR3 DNA reads TGCGCCAGCAGCCCGAACCGTTTTCCCCTTACCGGGGAGCTGTTTTTT. Drawing the rest from reference TRBV5-1 and TRBJ2-2, the complete variable domain is KAGVTQTPRYLIKTRGQQVTLSCSPISGHRSVSWYQQTPGQGLQFLFEYFSETQRNKGNFPGRFSGRQFSNSRSEMNVSTLELGDSALYLCASSPNRFPLTGELFFGEGSRLTVL.

This clonotype was counted between two and nine times. The chain employs TRBV9 and TRBJ1-2, with D unresolved. Germline loops: CDR1 SGDLS, CDR2 YYNGEE. This CDR3 is built from 12 residues. V lost 6 bases to trimming and J lost 0 bases, with 6 bases between them. DNA of the CDR3: TGTGCCAGCACGGATCCTAACTATGGCTACACCTTC. Protein product: CASTDPNYGYTF.

The chain recombines TRBV3-1 with TRBJ1-4, with 8 positions matching TRBD1. Unmatched junction bases numbered 6, after V lost 4 bases and J lost 8 bases. The germline V gene has CDR1 LGHDT and CDR2 YNNKEL (reference sequence). This CDR3 has 14 amino acids. The CDR3 is CASSRTDRAEKLFF. CDR3 sequence (DNA): TGTGCCAGCAGCCGCACGGACAGGGCGGAAAAACTGTTTTTT.

The V and J genes are TRBV11-3 and TRBJ2-2, with D possibly matching TRBD1 (5 bases). There are 14 residues in the CDR3. Deletions cut 8 bases from V and 6 bases from J, with 16 bases between. CDR1 is SGHNT and CDR2 is YENEEA in the germline V gene. CDR3 protein: CASQQRGGAGELFF. The CDR3 DNA sequence: TGTGCCAGCCAGCAAAGGGGTGGGGCCGGGGAGCTGTTTTTT.

V is TRBV27 and J is TRBJ2-7; 11 nucleotides line up with TRBD1. V lost 9 bases and J lost 2; bases outside the gene matches: 3. CDR3 length: 13 residues. Germline values: CDR1 MNHEY, CDR2 SMNVEV (reference sequence). This chain's CDR3 is CASGTGGTYEQYF. In nucleotides, the CDR3 is TGTGCCAGTGGGACAGGGGGAACCTACGAGCAGTACTTC.

This clonotype was counted many times. The chain employs TRBV5-1 and TRBJ2-1; the match to TRBD1 covers 10 bases. Germline CDR1 reads SGHRS; CDR2 reads YFSETQ. CDR3 length equals 14 residues. V dropped 4 bases and J dropped 7; count of bases not matched to a gene: 5. The CDR3 here is CASSPGGQGNEQFF. Written as DNA, the CDR3 is TGCGCCAGCAGCCCAGGGGGACAGGGGAATGAGCAGTTCTTC.

The table lists this clonotype with many counts. The J gene is TRBJ2-1, the V gene TRBV12-3 or TRBV12-4; TRBD1 might be the D (6 bases). This CDR3 spans 14 amino acids. Trimming removed 6 bases from V and 0 bases from J, with 9 bases in between. The CDR3 spells CASSGQSSYNEQFF. The CDR3 DNA sequence: TGTGCCAGCAGCGGACAGAGCTCCTACAATGAGCAGTTCTTC.

This clonotype was seen a handful of times. CDR3 DNA: TGTGCCAGCAGCCTAAGGACAGGGAGCGAGAGAGAGCAGTACTTC. Translating gives CASSLRTGSEREQYF. The rearrangement joins TRBV5-6 to TRBJ2-7; 8 nucleotides match TRBD1. This CDR3 spans 15 amino acids. The germline CDR1 and CDR2 sequences are SGHDT and YYEEEE. J gave up 7 bases and V 4 bases, and 13 bases lay outside the gene matches.

This clonotype occurred a few times. The chain uses TRBV5-1 and TRBJ1-1, with TRBD1 as a possible D gene (5 bases). The ends were cut back, 5 bases at V and 3 bases at J, with 14 bases in the middle. Per germline, CDR1 SGHRS and CDR2 YFSETQ. The CDR3 consists of 14 residues. CDR3 region: CASSPGKLHTEAFF. For the CDR3, the DNA is TGCGCCAGCAGTCCAGGGAAACTCCACACTGAAGCTTTCTTT.

The CDR3 protein is CASSQAVIGLGNTEAFF. CDR3 bases: TGCGCCAGCAGCCAAGCGGTCATCGGCCTAGGGAACACTGAAGCTTTCTTT. The gene calls are TRBV4-1 and TRBJ1-1, with no clear D. Deletions cut 1 base from V and 1 base from J, with 16 bases between. This CDR3 spans 17 amino acids. Germline loops: CDR1 MGHRA, CDR2 YSYEKL.

This clonotype appeared a few times. The rearrangement links TRBV24-1 to TRBJ2-1, with D perhaps TRBD2 (6 bases). Per germline, CDR1 KGHDR and CDR2 SFDVKD. V was trimmed by 5 bases and J by 0 bases, leaving 13 bases between them. This CDR3 has 16 amino acids. The CDR3 region has the DNA TGTGCCACCAGTGCTAATAGCGGTAGCTCCTACAATGAGCAGTTCTTC. Translating it yields CATSANSGSSYNEQFF.

This clonotype was observed many times. The gene calls are TRBV7-9 and TRBJ1-1, with TRBD1 matching 9 bases. CDR3 size: 14 residues. Germline V CDR1 and CDR2: SEHNR, FQNEAQ (reference sequence). V lost 3 bases, J lost 4 bases, and 3 bases stayed unmatched. CDR3 sequence: CASSLGQGFTEAFF. CDR3 sequence (DNA): TGTGCCAGCAGCTTGGGACAGGGCTTCACTGAAGCTTTCTTT.

J is TRBJ2-7 and V is TRBV28, with D unresolved. Between the trimmed V and J ends, which lost 6 bases and 3 bases, there was a span of 15 bases. The CDR3 sequence is 14 residues long. The germline V gene has CDR1 MDHEN and CDR2 SYDVKM. The CDR3: CASRSQLGFYEQYF. In nucleotides, the CDR3 is TGTGCCAGCAGGTCTCAACTGGGTTTCTACGAGCAGTACTTC.

This clonotype was observed a few times. The rearrangement uses TRBV28 and TRBJ1-5, with D possibly matching TRBD1 (5 bases). V was cut by 6 bases and J by 4 bases, with 16 bases left in between. The CDR3 has 15 amino acids. Germline assignment: CDR1 MDHEN and CDR2 SYDVKM. In DNA form, the CDR3 reads TGTGCCAGCAGACCAAGCAGGGATGGTAATCAGCCCCAGCATTTT. Translated: CASRPSRDGNQPQHF.

The V call is TRBV24-1, the J call TRBJ2-5, with unresolved D. The germline V gene has CDR1 KGHDR and CDR2 SFDVKD. This CDR3 comprises 17 residues. The V and J ends lost 5 bases and 1 base respectively, with 19 bases between them. CDR3 residues: CATSASLTHGFQETQYF. For the CDR3, the DNA is TGTGCCACCAGTGCCTCACTGACCCACGGGTTCCAAGAGACCCAGTACTTC.

This clonotype has just a few counts. The chain employs TRBV15 and TRBJ2-2; 7 positions agree with TRBD2. The CDR3 contains 15 residues. Germline-derived CDR1 and CDR2 are LNHNV and YYDKDF (reference sequence). V shed 5 bases and J 1 base; nucleotides not matched to a gene: 4. CDR3 nucleotides: TGTGCCACCAGCCCCTGGGAGGGGAACACCGGGGAGCTGTTTTTT. It encodes CATSPWEGNTGELFF.